A selection of T cell receptor beta chains follows, all from one sample in a study of blood T cell repertoires in COVID-19. Clones were read by immunoSEQ multiplex PCR, and TCRdb kept only the in-frame ones, dropping some. The sample lists about 200,000 clones; 81% were seen once. The sequencing input was peripheral blood. Receptors were obtained from an elderly woman with acute or convalescent COVID-19. The conserved cysteine and the conserved F or W are not part of the CDR3 here. Part of the rows lack a size; the others show once, few, many or a class for expanded clones.

J gene | V gene | clone size | CDR3 protein
TRBJ1-5 | TRBV25-1 | . | ASSGTTSEPQH
TRBJ2-1 | TRBV27 | . | ASSLKLAGAFSSYNEQF
TRBJ1-2 | TRBV7-9 | . | ASSLEAFGGAMGYT
TRBJ1-4 | TRBV5-4 | . | ASSLDRGKLF
TRBJ2-6 | TRBV6-2/TRBV6-3 | . | ASSYLAPGANVLT
TRBJ1-2 | TRBV10-1 | few | ASSAHYYGYT
TRBJ2-7 | TRBV10-1 | . | ASRLDRGSYEQY
TRBJ2-7 | TRBV7-2 | . | ASSFTTGEGYEQY
TRBJ2-7 | TRBV5-6 | . | ASTTGQGPFFGY
TRBJ2-7 | TRBV6-5 | . | ASSPRAGGPYEQY
TRBJ2-7 | TRBV25-1 | . | ASSETGRRDEQY
TRBJ2-7 | TRBV28 | few | ASRDRGGRYEQY
TRBJ2-5 | TRBV5-4 | . | ASSFQGAAQETQY
TRBJ2-7 | TRBV18 | . | ASSPEHIASYEQY
TRBJ1-5 | TRBV19 | . | ASSPDRAYNQPQH
TRBJ2-3 | TRBV4-2 | once | ASSPRRDTDTQY